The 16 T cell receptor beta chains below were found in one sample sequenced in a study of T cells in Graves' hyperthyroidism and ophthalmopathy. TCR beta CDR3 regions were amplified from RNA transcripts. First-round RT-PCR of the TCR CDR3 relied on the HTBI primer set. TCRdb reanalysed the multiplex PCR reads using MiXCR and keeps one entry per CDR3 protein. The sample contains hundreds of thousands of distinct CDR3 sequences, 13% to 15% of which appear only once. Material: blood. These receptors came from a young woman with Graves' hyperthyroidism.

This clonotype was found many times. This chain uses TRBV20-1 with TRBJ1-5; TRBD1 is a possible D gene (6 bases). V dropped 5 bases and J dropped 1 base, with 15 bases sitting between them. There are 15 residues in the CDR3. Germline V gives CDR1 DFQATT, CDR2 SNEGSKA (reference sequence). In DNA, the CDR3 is TGCAGTGCTGCCGGAGGGGGAGTGAGCAATCAGCCCCAGCATTTT. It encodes CSAAGGGVSNQPQHF.

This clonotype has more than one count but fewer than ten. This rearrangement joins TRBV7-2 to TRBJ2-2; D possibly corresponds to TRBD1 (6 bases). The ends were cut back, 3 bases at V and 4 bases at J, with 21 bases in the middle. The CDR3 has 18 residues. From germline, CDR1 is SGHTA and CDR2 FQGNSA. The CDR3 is CASSLSGRGERSTGELFF. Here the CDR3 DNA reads TGTGCCAGCAGCTTGTCGGGCAGGGGAGAAAGAAGCACCGGGGAGCTGTTTTTT.

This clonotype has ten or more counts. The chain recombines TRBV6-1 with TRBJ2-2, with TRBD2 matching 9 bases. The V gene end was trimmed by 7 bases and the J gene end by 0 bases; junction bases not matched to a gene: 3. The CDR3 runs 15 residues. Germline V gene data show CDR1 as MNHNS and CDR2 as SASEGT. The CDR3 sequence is CASTGLASNTGELFF. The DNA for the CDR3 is TGTGCCAGCACCGGACTAGCGTCGAACACCGGGGAGCTGTTTTTT.

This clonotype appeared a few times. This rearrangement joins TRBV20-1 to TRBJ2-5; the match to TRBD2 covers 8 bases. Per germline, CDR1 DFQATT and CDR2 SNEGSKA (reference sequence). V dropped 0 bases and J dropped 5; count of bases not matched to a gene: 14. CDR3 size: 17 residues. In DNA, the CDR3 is TGCAGTGCTAGAGATCCACGCAGCGGGAGACGGTTGGAGACCCAGTACTTC. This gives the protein CSARDPRSGRRLETQYF.

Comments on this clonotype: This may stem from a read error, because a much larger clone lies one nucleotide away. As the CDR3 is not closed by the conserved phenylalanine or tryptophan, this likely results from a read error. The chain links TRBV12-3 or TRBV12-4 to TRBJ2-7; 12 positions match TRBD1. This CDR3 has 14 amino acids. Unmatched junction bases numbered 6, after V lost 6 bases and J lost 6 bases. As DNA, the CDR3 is TGTGCCAGCAGAAACCGGGACAGGGGGCCCGAGCAGTACTCC. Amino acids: CASRNRDRGPEQYS.

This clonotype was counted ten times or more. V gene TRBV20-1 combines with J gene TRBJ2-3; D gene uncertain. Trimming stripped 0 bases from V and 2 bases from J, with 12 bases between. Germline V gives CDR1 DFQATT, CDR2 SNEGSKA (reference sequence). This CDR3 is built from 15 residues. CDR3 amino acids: CSARDRMRYTDTQYF. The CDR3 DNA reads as TGCAGTGCTAGAGATCGGATGCGGTACACAGATACGCAGTATTTT.

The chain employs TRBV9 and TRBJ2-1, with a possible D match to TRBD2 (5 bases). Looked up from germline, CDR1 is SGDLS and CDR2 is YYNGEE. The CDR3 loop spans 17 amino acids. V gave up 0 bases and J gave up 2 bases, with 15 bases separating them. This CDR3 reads CASSVGPRGKAYNEQFF. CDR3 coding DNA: TGTGCCAGCAGCGTAGGACCCCGAGGGAAGGCCTACAATGAGCAGTTCTTC.

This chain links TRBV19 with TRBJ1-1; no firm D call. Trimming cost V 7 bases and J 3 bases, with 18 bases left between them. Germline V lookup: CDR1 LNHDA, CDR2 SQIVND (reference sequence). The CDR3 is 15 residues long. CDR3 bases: TGTGCCAGTACTGAGGGAAGGGTCCTGCACACTGAAGCTTTCTTT. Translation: CASTEGRVLHTEAFF.

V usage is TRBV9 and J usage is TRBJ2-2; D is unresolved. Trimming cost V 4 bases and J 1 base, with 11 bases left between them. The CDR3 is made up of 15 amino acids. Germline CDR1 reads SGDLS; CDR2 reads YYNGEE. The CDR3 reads CASSLDGRNTGELFF. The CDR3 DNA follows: TGTGCCAGCAGCCTGGACGGAAGGAACACCGGGGAGCTGTTTTTT.

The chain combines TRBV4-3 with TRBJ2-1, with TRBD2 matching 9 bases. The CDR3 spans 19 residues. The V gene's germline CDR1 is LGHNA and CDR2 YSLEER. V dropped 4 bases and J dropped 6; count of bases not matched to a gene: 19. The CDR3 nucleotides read TGCGCCAGCAGCCCAGGGTCTAGCGGGACCAACACACTAGGCAATGAGCAGTTCTTC. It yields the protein CASSPGSSGTNTLGNEQFF.

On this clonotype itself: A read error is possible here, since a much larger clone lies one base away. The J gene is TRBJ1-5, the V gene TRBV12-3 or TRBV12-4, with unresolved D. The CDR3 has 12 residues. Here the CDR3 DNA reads TGTGTCAGCAGAAGTTTGGATCAGCCCCAGCATTTT. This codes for CVSRSLDQPQHF.

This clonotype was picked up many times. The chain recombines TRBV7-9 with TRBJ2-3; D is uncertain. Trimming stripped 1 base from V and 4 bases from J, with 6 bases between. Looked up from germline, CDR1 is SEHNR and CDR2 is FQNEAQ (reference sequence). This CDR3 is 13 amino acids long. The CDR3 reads CASSLDAPDTQYF. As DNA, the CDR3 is TGTGCCAGCAGCTTAGATGCCCCAGATACGCAGTATTTT.

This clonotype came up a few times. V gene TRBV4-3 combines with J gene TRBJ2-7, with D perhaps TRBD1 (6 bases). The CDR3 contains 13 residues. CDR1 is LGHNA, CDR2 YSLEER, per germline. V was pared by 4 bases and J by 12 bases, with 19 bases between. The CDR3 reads CASSREDGQGLYF. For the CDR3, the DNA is TGCGCCAGCAGCCGAGAAGACGGCCAGGGGCTGTACTTC.

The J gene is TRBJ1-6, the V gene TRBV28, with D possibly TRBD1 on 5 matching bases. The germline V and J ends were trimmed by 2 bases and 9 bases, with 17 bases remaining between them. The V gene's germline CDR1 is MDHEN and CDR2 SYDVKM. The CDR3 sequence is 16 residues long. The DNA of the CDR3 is TGTGCCAGCAGTTTAGAGGCACTCCGTGGGGGTTCACCCCTCCACTTT. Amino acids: CASSLEALRGGSPLHF.

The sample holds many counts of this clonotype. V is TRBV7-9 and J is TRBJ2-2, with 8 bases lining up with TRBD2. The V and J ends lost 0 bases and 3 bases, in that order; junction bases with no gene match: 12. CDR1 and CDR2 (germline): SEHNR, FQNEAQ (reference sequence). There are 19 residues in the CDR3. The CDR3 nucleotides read TGTGCCAGCAGCTTAGCGAGCGATTACAGCGGGAGTTACACCGGGGAGCTGTTTTTT. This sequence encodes CASSLASDYSGSYTGELFF.

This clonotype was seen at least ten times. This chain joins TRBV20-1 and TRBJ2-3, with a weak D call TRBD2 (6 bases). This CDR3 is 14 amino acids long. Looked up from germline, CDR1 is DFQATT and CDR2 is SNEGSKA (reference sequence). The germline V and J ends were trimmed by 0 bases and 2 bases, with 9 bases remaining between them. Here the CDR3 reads CSAREASATDTQYF. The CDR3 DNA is TGCAGTGCTAGAGAAGCTAGCGCCACAGATACGCAGTATTTT.